This passage covers 19 T cell receptor beta chains from one sample sequenced in a study of blood T cell repertoires in COVID-19 (dated by TCRdb to 2020 to 2021). Libraries were built with the immunoSEQ multiplex PCR assay. The clones in this table, taken by TCRdb from immuneACCESS, are in-frame only. Not every clone is retained; where verified, under half of the shortfall comes from an unresolved V gene, and the cause of the rest is unknown. Recorded for this sample are about 200,000 clones; roughly 85% of them occurred a single time. Roughly 21% of the sample is in the top ten clones. Sequencing was performed on peripheral blood. The receptor set was obtained from a man aged 60 to 69 with active or convalescent COVID-19.

The V call is TRBV15, the J call TRBJ2-2; 8 bases line up with TRBD2. The CDR3 loop spans 15 amino acids. The germline gives CDR1 LNHNV, CDR2 YYDKDF (reference sequence). Trimming cost V 6 bases and J 6 bases; bases outside gene matches: 9. The CDR3 bases are TGTGCCACCAGGCGGACGGGACTAGAAGCCGGGGAGCTGTTTTTT. Amino acid sequence: CATRRTGLEAGELFF. Full variable domain (rest looked up from reference TRBV15 and TRBJ2-2): DAMVIQNPRYQVTQFGKPVTLSCSQTLNHNVMYWYQQKSSQAPKLLFHYYDKDFNNEADTPDNFQSRRPNTSFCFLDIRSPGLGDTAMYLCATRRTGLEAGELFFGEGSRLTVL.

This chain uses TRBV6-6 with TRBJ2-5, with TRBD2 matching 8 bases. The J segment lost 14 bases and the V segment lost 5 bases, leaving 19 bases of the junction unmatched. The CDR3 loop spans 15 amino acids. CDR1 is MNHNY, CDR2 SVGAGI, per germline (reference sequence). CDR3 sequence: CASSGPTGLAQNLYF. CDR3 DNA sequence: TGTGCCAGCAGTGGACCTACTGGACTAGCCCAGAATCTTTACTTC.

The chain joins TRBV5-1 to TRBJ1-1; D perhaps matches TRBD1 (6 bases). Trimming took off 4 bases at V and 11 bases at J, with 21 bases between the two ends. The CDR3 is 14 residues long. CDR1 is SGHRS and CDR2 is YFSETQ in the germline V gene. CDR3 bases: TGCGCCAGCAGCCCCGACAGGAGCGACCTTGATGCTTTCTTT. Encoded protein: CASSPDRSDLDAFF. Combining the CDR3 with reference TRBV5-1 and TRBJ1-1 gives the whole variable domain KAGVTQTPRYLIKTRGQQVTLSCSPISGHRSVSWYQQTPGQGLQFLFEYFSETQRNKGNFPGRFSGRQFSNSRSEMNVSTLELGDSALYLCASSPDRSDLDAFFGQGTRLTVV.

This rearrangement joins TRBV19 to TRBJ1-1; unclear D gene. CDR3 size: 10 residues. Trimming took off 7 bases at V and 7 bases at J, with 7 bases between the two ends. Germline loops: CDR1 LNHDA, CDR2 SQIVND (reference sequence). CDR3 bases: TGTGCCAGTACTCTTATTGAAGCTTTCTTT. Protein product: CASTLIEAFF.

This rearrangement joins TRBV6-1 to TRBJ1-3, with D unclear. Germline V lookup: CDR1 MNHNS, CDR2 SASEGT. Trimming took off 0 bases at V and 0 bases at J, with 3 bases between the two ends. CDR3 length: 14 residues. CDR3 loop: CASSEANSGNTIYF. CDR3 nucleotide sequence: TGTGCCAGCAGTGAAGCTAACTCTGGAAACACCATATATTTT.

Here the CDR3 DNA reads TGTGCCAGCAGCCCGGACTCCGGGGACACTGAAGCTTTCTTT. Its protein is CASSPDSGDTEAFF. The gene calls are TRBV2 and TRBJ1-1; D uncertain. V was cut by 6 bases and J by 3 bases, with 14 bases left in between. The CDR3 consists of 14 residues. Germline V gene sequence: CDR1 SNHLY, CDR2 FYNNEI.

The rearrangement links TRBV18 to TRBJ2-3; D is unclear. The V gene's germline CDR1 is KGHSH and CDR2 LQKENI. The V gene lost 3 bases and the J gene lost 0 bases, with 7 bases spanning the gap. The CDR3 runs to 14 residues. CDR3 sequence reads: CASSPTPSTDTQYF. The CDR3 coding sequence is TGTGCCAGCTCACCGACTCCTAGCACAGATACGCAGTATTTT.

The chain links TRBV3-1 (or the pseudogene TRBV3-2) to TRBJ2-7; weak D call: TRBD2 (6 bases). The CDR3 extends over 15 amino acids. The germline V gene has CDR1 LGHDT and CDR2 YNNKEL (reference sequence). Trimming cost V 4 bases and J 2 bases, with 15 bases left between them. This CDR3 is CASSPWGDRPYEQYF. The CDR3 bases are TGTGCCAGCAGCCCCTGGGGGGATCGCCCCTACGAGCAGTACTTC.

The gene calls are TRBV6-5 and TRBJ2-2, with 7 bases fitting TRBD1. V trimming: 7 bases; J trimming: 0 bases; junction bases outside the gene matches: 5. The CDR3 covers 15 residues. CDR1 and CDR2 from the germline V gene are MNHEY and SVGAGI. The CDR3 DNA reads as TGTGCCAGCATGAAGGACAGGTCGAACACCGGGGAGCTGTTTTTT. Encoded protein: CASMKDRSNTGELFF.

The chain employs TRBV29-1 and TRBJ2-1, with TRBD2 identical over 10 bases. V trimming: 2 bases; J trimming: 0 bases; junction bases outside the gene matches: 7. The CDR3 spans 17 residues. The germline CDR1 and CDR2 sequences are SQVTM and ANQGSEA. CDR3 loop: CSVEFASGGVSYNEQFF. CDR3 nucleotide sequence: TGCAGCGTTGAATTCGCTAGCGGGGGCGTCTCCTACAATGAGCAGTTCTTC.

The V call is TRBV6-1, the J call TRBJ2-7; 11 bases match TRBD2. The V segment lost 0 bases and the J segment 5 bases; nucleotides outside the gene matches: 15. Germline CDR1 is MNHNS and CDR2 is SASEGT. The CDR3 is 19 amino acids. The DNA of the CDR3 is TGTGCCAGCAGTGAAGCGGGGACTAGCGGACCCCCCTCACGGAACGAGCAGTACTTC. Translated: CASSEAGTSGPPSRNEQYF.

The rearrangement uses TRBV7-9 and TRBJ1-6, with TRBD1 as a possible D gene (6 bases). CDR3 size: 15 residues. The ends were cut back, 0 bases at V and 9 bases at J, with 12 bases in the middle. Germline CDR1 and CDR2: SEHNR and FQNEAQ (reference sequence). The CDR3 nucleotides read TGTGCCAGCAGCTTAGCGGATGGGGGCTCTTCACCCCTCCACTTT. Translated, it gives CASSLADGGSSPLHF.

The gene calls are TRBV21-1 and TRBJ1-2. TRBV21-1 is shown as a pseudogene. This CDR3 is built from 15 residues. The CDR3 sequence is CASSQSGGVVFGYTF. The CDR3 bases are TGTGCCAGCAGCCAAAGTGGCGGGGTAGTATTTGGCTACACCTTC.

This sequence joins TRBV24-1 and TRBJ2-1, with D possibly being TRBD1 (5 bases). This CDR3 region has 13 residues. Trimming took off 5 bases at V and 8 bases at J, with 12 bases between the two ends. Germline CDR1 KGHDR, CDR2 SFDVKD. CDR3 bases: TGTGCCACCAGTGGCGCAGGGTTGGATGAGCAGTTCTTC. This gives the protein CATSGAGLDEQFF.

DNA for the CDR3: TGTGCCAGCAGCGTAGCCCCCCGGGACAACGGCTACACCTTC. The encoded protein is CASSVAPRDNGYTF. This chain joins TRBV9 and TRBJ1-2, with D possibly being TRBD1 (6 bases). From germline, CDR1 is SGDLS and CDR2 YYNGEE. The CDR3 covers 14 residues. Trimming pared 0 bases from V and 8 bases from J, leaving 14 bases between.

The V gene is TRBV9, the J gene TRBJ1-5; D remains ambiguous. CDR3 length equals 15 residues. Germline V CDR1 and CDR2: SGDLS, YYNGEE. Trimming left V 0 bases short and J 7 bases short, with 14 bases between. The CDR3 reads CASSVGMGVRQPQHF. DNA for the CDR3: TGTGCCAGCAGCGTAGGAATGGGAGTTCGGCAGCCCCAGCATTTT.

This sequence joins TRBV18 and TRBJ1-3; 9 bases align to TRBD1. Unmatched junction bases numbered 6, after V lost 3 bases and J lost 3 bases. Germline V CDR1 and CDR2: KGHSH, LQKENI. The CDR3 covers 16 residues. The CDR3 region has the DNA TGTGCCAGCTCACCCTCCGGGACAGGGATTGGAAACACCATATATTTT. Protein product: CASSPSGTGIGNTIYF.

This clone was detected once. V is TRBV6-5 and J is TRBJ2-3, with TRBD1 matching over 11 bases. Germline V gene data show CDR1 as MNHEY and CDR2 as SVGAGI. V shed 0 bases, J shed 5 bases, and the junction held 4 bases outside the gene matches. The CDR3 has 16 amino acids. The CDR3 DNA is TGTGCCAGCAGTTACTCCGGGACAGGGGGTCAAGATACGCAGTATTTT. Protein: CASSYSGTGGQDTQYF.

This chain connects TRBV24-1 to TRBJ1-1; the match to TRBD1 covers 8 bases. J was trimmed by 3 bases and V by 3 bases; bases with no gene match: 11. The CDR3 runs 17 residues. Looked up from germline, CDR1 is KGHDR and CDR2 is SFDVKD. The DNA for the CDR3 is TGTGCCACCAGTGATAGGACAGGGAGGCAACGCTACACTGAAGCTTTCTTT. The encoded protein is CATSDRTGRQRYTEAFF.